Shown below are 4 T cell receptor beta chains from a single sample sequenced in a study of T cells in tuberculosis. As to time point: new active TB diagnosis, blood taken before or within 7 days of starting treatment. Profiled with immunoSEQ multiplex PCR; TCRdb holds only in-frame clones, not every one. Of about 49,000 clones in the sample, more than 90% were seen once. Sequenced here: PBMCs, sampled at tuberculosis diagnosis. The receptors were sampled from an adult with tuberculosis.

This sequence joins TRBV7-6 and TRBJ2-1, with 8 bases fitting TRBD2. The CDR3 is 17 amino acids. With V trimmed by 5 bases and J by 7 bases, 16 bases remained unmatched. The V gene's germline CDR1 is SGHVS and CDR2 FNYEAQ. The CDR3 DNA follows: TGTGCCAGCAGCGCGATGTGGACTAGCCGGTTACCGAATGAGCAGTTCTTC. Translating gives CASSAMWTSRLPNEQFF.

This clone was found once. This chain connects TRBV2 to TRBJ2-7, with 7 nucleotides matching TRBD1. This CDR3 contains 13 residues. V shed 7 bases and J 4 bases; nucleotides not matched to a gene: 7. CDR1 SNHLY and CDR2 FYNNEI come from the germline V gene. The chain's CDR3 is CASKKGTVYEQYF. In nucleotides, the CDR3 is TGTGCCAGCAAAAAAGGGACAGTATACGAGCAGTACTTC. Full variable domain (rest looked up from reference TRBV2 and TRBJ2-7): EPEVTQTPSHQVTQMGQEVILRCVPISNHLYFYWYRQILGQKVEFLVSFYNNEISEKSEIFDDQFSVERPDGSNFTLKIRSTKLEDSAMYFCASKKGTVYEQYFGPGTRLTVT.

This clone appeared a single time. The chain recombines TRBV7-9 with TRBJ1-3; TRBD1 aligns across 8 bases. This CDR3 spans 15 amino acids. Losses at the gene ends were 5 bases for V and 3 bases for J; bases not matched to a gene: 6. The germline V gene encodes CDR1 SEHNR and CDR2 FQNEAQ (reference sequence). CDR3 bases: TGTGCCAGCAGCCTCCAAACAGGGGGTGGAAACACCATATATTTT. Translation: CASSLQTGGGNTIYF.

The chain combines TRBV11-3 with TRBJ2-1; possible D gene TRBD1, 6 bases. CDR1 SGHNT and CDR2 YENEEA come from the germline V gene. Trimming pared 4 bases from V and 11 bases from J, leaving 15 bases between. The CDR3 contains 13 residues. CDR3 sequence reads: CASSYSRQGKQFF. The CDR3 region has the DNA TGTGCCAGCAGCTATTCGCGGCAGGGGAAGCAGTTCTTC.